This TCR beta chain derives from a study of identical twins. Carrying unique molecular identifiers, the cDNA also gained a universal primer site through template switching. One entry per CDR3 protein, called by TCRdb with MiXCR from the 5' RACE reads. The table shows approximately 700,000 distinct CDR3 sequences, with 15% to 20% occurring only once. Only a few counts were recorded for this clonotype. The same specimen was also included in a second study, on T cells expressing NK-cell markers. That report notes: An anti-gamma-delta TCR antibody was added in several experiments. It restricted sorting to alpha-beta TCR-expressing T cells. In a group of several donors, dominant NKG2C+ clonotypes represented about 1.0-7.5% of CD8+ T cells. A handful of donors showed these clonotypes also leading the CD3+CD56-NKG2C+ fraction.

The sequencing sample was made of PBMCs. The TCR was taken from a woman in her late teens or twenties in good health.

CDR3 nucleotide sequence: TGTGCCAGCAGCCCCGGCCCCTCCGGGGAGCTGTTTTTT. As protein: CASSPGPSGELFF. This chain links TRBV5-5 with TRBJ2-2, with D uncertain. The V end was cut by 4 bases, the J end by 6 bases, with 10 bases between. The CDR3 loop spans 13 amino acids. Per the germline V gene, CDR1 is SGHKS and CDR2 is YYEKEE (reference sequence).